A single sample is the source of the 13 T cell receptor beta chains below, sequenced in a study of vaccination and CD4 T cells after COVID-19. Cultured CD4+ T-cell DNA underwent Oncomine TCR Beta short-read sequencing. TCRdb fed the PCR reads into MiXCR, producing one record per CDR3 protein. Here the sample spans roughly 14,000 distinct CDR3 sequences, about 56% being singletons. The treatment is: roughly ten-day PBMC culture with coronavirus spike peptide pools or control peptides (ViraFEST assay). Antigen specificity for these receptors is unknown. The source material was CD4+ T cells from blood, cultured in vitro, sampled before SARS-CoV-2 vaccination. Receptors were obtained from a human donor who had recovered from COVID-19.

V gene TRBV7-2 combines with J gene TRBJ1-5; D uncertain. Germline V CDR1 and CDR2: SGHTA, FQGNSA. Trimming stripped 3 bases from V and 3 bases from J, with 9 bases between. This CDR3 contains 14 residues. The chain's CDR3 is CASSFTTANQPQHF. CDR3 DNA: TGTGCCAGCAGCTTCACCACAGCCAATCAGCCCCAGCATTTT.

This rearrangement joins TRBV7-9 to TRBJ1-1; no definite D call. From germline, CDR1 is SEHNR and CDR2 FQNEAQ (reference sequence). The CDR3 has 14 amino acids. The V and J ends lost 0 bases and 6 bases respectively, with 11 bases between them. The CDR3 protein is CASSLASEAAEAFF. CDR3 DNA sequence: TGTGCCAGCAGCTTAGCGTCCGAGGCAGCTGAAGCTTTCTTT.

The CDR3 loop is CASSQTLTPLETQYF. CDR3 in DNA: TGTGCCAGCAGCCAGACTTTGACTCCCCTGGAGACCCAGTACTTC. The chain employs TRBV7-6 and TRBJ2-5; D unclear. The CDR3 runs to 15 residues. The germline V gene has CDR1 SGHVS and CDR2 FNYEAQ. Trimming took 5 bases from V and 5 from J, leaving 18 bases between them.

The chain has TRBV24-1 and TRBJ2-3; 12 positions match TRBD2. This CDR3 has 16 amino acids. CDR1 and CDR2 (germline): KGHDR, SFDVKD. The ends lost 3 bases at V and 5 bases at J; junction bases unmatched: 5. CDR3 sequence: CATSDRTSGIGDTQYF. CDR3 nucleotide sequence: TGTGCCACCAGTGATCGGACTAGCGGGATAGGAGATACGCAGTATTTT.

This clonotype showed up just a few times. The CDR3 sequence: CASSSPGLAGGLGKNIQYF. CDR3 in DNA: TGTGCCAGCAGTTCCCCGGGACTAGCGGGGGGGCTCGGCAAAAACATTCAGTACTTC. The genes are TRBV6-2 or TRBV6-3 and TRBJ2-4, with TRBD2 matching over 16 bases. The CDR3 covers 19 residues. CDR1 is MNHEY and CDR2 is SVGEGT in the germline V gene. Unmatched junction bases numbered 9, after V lost 4 bases and J lost 3 bases.

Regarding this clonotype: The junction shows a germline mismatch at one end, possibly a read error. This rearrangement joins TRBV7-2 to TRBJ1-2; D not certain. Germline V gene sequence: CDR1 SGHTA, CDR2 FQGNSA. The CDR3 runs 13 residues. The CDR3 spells CASSQRENYGYTF. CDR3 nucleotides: TGCGCCAGCAGCCAACGAGAGAACTATGGCTACACCTTC. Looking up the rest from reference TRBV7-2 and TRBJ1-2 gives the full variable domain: GAGVSQSPSNKVTEKGKDVELRCDPISGHTALYWYRQSLGQGLEFLIYFQGNSAPDKSGLPSDRFSAERTGGSVSTLTIQRTQQEDSAVYLCASSQRENYGYTFGSGTRLTVV.

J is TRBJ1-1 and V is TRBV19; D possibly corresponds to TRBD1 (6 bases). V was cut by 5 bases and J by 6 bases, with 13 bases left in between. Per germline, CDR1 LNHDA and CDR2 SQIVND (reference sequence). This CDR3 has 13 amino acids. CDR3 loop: CASSVGTLSEAFF. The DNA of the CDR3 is TGTGCCAGTAGTGTCGGGACACTTTCTGAAGCTTTCTTT. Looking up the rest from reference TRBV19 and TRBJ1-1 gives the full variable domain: DGGITQSPKYLFRKEGQNVTLSCEQNLNHDAMYWYRQDPGQGLRLIYYSQIVNDFQKGDIAEGYSVSREKKESFPLTVTSAQKNPTAFYLCASSVGTLSEAFFGQGTRLTVV.

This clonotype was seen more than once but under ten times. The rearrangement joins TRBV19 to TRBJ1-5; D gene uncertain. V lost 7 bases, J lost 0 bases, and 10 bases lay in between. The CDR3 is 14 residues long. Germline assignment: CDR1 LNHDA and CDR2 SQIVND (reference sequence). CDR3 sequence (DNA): TGTGCCAGTACGTCGCGGAATAGCAATCAGCCCCAGCATTTT. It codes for CASTSRNSNQPQHF.

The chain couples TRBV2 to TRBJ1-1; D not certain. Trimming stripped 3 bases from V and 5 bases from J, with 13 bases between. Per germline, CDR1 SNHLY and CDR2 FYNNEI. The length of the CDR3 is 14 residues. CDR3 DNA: TGTGCCAGCAGTGATAAGGGAAGGATAACTGAAGCTTTCTTT. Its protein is CASSDKGRITEAFF. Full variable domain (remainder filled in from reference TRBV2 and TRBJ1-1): EPEVTQTPSHQVTQMGQEVILRCVPISNHLYFYWYRQILGQKVEFLVSFYNNEISEKSEIFDDQFSVERPDGSNFTLKIRSTKLEDSAMYFCASSDKGRITEAFFGQGTRLTVV.

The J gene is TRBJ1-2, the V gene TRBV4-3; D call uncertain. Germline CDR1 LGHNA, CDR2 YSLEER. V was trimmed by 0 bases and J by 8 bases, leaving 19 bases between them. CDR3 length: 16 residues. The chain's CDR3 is CASSQDLISRGRGYTF. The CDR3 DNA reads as TGCGCCAGCAGCCAAGATTTAATAAGCCGGGGTCGGGGCTACACCTTC.

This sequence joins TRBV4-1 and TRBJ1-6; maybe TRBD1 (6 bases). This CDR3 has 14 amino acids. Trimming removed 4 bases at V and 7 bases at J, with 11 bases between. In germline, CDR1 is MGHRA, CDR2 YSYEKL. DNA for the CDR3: TGCGCCAGCAGCCCGACAGGCCTGAATTCACCCCTCCACTTT. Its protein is CASSPTGLNSPLHF.

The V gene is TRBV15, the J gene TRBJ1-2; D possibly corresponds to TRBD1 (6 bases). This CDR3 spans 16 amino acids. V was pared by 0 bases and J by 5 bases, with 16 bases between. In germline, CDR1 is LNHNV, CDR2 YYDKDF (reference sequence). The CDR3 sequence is CATSRDIADREYGYTF. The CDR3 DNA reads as TGTGCCACCAGCAGAGATATTGCGGACAGAGAGTATGGCTACACCTTC.

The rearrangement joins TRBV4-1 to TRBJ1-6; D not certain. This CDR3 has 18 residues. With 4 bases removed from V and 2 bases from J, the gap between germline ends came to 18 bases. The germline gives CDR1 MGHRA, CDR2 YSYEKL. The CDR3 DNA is TGCGCCAGCAGCCGAGAGAGGCTGGACGGAGCCTATAATTCACCCCTCCACTTT. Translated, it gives CASSRERLDGAYNSPLHF.